This TCR beta chain was identified in a study of Tregs in tolerant kidney transplant recipients. Study findings and constraints: Tregs expanded with activated donor B cells seemed most donor-specific.

The CDR3 has 16 residues. In germline, CDR1 is SGHRS, CDR2 YFSETQ. V shed 3 bases and J shed 1 base, with 16 bases lying between them. As to this clone: Its antigen remains unidentified.

The method was immunoSEQ multiplex PCR; TCRdb's version includes in-frame clones alone and lacks a portion of them. Of more than 95,000 clones in the sample, approximately 90% were seen once. Unstimulated Tregs (CD4+CD25+CD127-) and CD4+CD25- non-Tregs were sorted from PBMCs. This receptor was obtained from a human donor in good health. The sample consisted of CD4+ T cells from blood. The chain has TRBV5-1 and TRBJ1-1; TRBD1 is a possible D gene (5 bases). CDR3 sequence: CASSWGEAVGNTEAFF. For the CDR3, the DNA is TGCGCCAGCAGCTGGGGGGAGGCAGTGGGGAACACTGAAGCTTTCTTT. The full variable domain, its missing parts supplied by reference TRBV5-1 and TRBJ1-1, is KAGVTQTPRYLIKTRGQQVTLSCSPISGHRSVSWYQQTPGQGLQFLFEYFSETQRNKGNFPGRFSGRQFSNSRSEMNVSTLELGDSALYLCASSWGEAVGNTEAFFGQGTRLTVV.